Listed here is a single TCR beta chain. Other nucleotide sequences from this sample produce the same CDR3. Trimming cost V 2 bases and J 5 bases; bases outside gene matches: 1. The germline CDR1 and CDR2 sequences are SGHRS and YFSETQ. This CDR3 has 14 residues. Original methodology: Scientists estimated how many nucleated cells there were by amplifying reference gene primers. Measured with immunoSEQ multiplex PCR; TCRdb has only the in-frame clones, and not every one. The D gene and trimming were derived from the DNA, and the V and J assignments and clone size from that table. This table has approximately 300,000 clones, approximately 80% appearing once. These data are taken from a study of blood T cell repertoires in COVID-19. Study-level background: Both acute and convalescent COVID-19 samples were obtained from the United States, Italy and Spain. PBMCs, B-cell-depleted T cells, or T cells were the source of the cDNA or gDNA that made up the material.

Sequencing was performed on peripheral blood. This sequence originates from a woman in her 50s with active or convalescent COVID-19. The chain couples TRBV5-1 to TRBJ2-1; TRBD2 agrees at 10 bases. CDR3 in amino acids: CASSFLAGDNEQFF. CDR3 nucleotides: TGCGCCAGCAGCTTCCTAGCGGGAGACAATGAGCAGTTCTTC.